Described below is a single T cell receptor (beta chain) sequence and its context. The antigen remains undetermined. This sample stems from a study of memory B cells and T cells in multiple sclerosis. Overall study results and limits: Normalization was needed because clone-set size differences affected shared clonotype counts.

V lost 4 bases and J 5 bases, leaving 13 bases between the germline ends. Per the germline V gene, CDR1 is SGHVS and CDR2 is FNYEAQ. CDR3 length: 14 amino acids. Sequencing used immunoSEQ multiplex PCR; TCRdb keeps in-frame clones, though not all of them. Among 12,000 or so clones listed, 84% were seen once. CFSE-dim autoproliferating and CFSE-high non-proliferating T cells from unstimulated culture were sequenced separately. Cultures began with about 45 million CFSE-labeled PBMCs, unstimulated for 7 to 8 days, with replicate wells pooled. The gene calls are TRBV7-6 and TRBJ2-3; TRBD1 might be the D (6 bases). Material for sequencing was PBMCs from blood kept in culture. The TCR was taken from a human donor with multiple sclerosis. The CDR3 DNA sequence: TGTGCCAGCAGCTCCGAGACAGGAGAAGATACGCAGTATTTT. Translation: CASSSETGEDTQYF.